Shown below are 28 T cell receptor beta chains from a single sample sequenced in a study of PD-L1 blockade in urothelial cancer. Time point here: peripheral blood 6 weeks after treatment start. The protocol was immunoSEQ multiplex PCR, while the TCRdb copy is restricted to in-frame clones and leaves out a portion. The table records 95,000 to 130,000 clones, roughly 91% of them present only once. The input for sequencing was PBMCs, taken around atezolizumab (anti-PD-L1) treatment. All receptors come from a man aged 55 to 69 with urothelial cancer.

The gene calls are TRBV18 and TRBJ1-2, with 9 bases lining up with TRBD1. The CDR3 spans 14 residues. Trimming took 6 bases from V and 4 from J; bases not matched to a gene: 6. CDR1 is KGHSH, CDR2 LQKENI, per germline. The CDR3 DNA reads TGTGCCAGCTCGCACCGGGACAGGGTCTATGGCTACACCTTC. Translation gives CASSHRDRVYGYTF. Complete variable domain (other parts from reference TRBV18 and TRBJ1-2): NAGVMQNPRHLVRRRGQEARLRCSPMKGHSHVYWYRQLPEEGLKFMVYLQKENIIDESGMPKERFSAEFPKEGPSILRIQQVVRGDSAAYFCASSHRDRVYGYTFGSGTRLTVV.

This chain connects TRBV28 to TRBJ2-5; TRBD2 aligns across 7 bases. J was trimmed by 2 bases and V by 1 base; bases with no gene match: 10. The CDR3 sequence is 17 residues long. Germline V gene data show CDR1 as MDHEN and CDR2 as SYDVKM. CDR3 in DNA: TGTGCCAGCAGTTTATTGGGGTCTAGCGGAATACAAGAGACCCAGTACTTC. It translates to CASSLLGSSGIQETQYF.

The rearrangement joins TRBV30 to TRBJ1-5; D might be TRBD1 (6 bases). CDR1 and CDR2 (germline): GTSNPN, SVGIG (reference sequence). The CDR3 totals 13 residues. Between the trimmed V and J ends, which lost 1 base and 6 bases, there was a span of 10 bases. The DNA of the CDR3 is TGTGCCTGGAGTGAACAGGGCATTCAGCCCCAGCATTTT. This translates into CAWSEQGIQPQHF.

Here the CDR3 DNA reads TGTGCCAGCAGAGGGGGCTTGGGTTACAATGAGCAGTTCTTC. Protein product: CASRGGLGYNEQFF. This chain links TRBV6-1 with TRBJ2-1, with 7 bases that match TRBD1. The J segment lost 4 bases and the V segment lost 6 bases, leaving 6 bases of the junction unmatched. The CDR3 consists of 14 residues. Germline V gene sequence: CDR1 MNHNS, CDR2 SASEGT.

The chain is built from TRBV30 and TRBJ2-1; 10 positions match TRBD1. V was clipped by 0 bases and J by 7 bases; unmatched bases: 15. In germline, CDR1 is GTSNPN, CDR2 SVGIG (reference sequence). This CDR3 has 18 amino acids. CDR3 residues: CAWSVQPSGTGALNEQFF. For the CDR3, the DNA is TGTGCCTGGAGTGTACAACCCTCCGGGACAGGGGCATTGAATGAGCAGTTCTTC.

The chain carries TRBV27 and TRBJ1-5; the D gene is possibly TRBD1 (5 bases). Trimming removed 10 bases from V and 2 bases from J, with 15 bases in between. CDR3 length equals 14 residues. Germline CDR1 and CDR2: MNHEY and SMNVEV (reference sequence). The CDR3 reads CATGRERGNQPQHF. The CDR3 DNA is TGTGCCACAGGGAGGGAAAGGGGCAATCAGCCCCAGCATTTT.

This clone occurred once. The chain uses TRBV5-1 and TRBJ1-2, with D possibly TRBD1 on 5 matching bases. Germline CDR1 reads SGHRS; CDR2 reads YFSETQ. This CDR3 spans 14 amino acids. V lost 1 base, J lost 2 bases, and 9 bases lay in between. Written as DNA, the CDR3 is TGCGCCAGCAGCTTGTCGCGGGACAACTATGGCTACACCTTC. This sequence encodes CASSLSRDNYGYTF.

V and J are TRBV9 and TRBJ2-3; D may be TRBD1 (6 bases). Germline CDR1 is SGDLS and CDR2 is YYNGEE. The CDR3 has 12 amino acids. V was clipped by 3 bases and J by 6 bases, with 8 bases between them. CDR3 bases: TGTGCCAGCAGCGCTACAGGGGATACGCAGTATTTT. Residues: CASSATGDTQYF.

The V gene is TRBV19, the J gene TRBJ2-3; D is unclear. Germline V gene lookup returns CDR1 LNHDA and CDR2 SQIVND (reference sequence). This CDR3 contains 13 residues. V lost 3 bases and J lost 1, with 5 bases in between. The CDR3 region has the DNA TGTGCCAGTAGTATCGCAGGCACAGATACGCAGTATTTT. It yields the protein CASSIAGTDTQYF.

The J gene is TRBJ2-4, the V gene TRBV6-4, with 10 bases lining up with TRBD1. The CDR3 runs 17 residues. Germline lookup yields CDR1 MRHNA and CDR2 SNTAGT. With V trimmed by 0 bases and J by 0 bases, 2 bases remained unmatched. CDR3 region: CASSDSGQGIAKNIQYF. In nucleotides, the CDR3 is TGTGCCAGCAGTGACTCGGGACAGGGGATAGCCAAAAACATTCAGTACTTC.

V and J are TRBV11-2 and TRBJ2-7, with 8 nucleotides matching TRBD1. This CDR3 is 16 amino acids long. V gave up 6 bases and J gave up 2 bases; unmatched junction bases: 12. Germline V gives CDR1 SGHAT, CDR2 FQNNGV. The CDR3 nucleotides read TGTGCCAGCAGGGTCTTGACAGGGGCCTCCACCTACGAGCAGTACTTC. Residues: CASRVLTGASTYEQYF.

The V and J genes are TRBV2 and TRBJ2-7; D perhaps matches TRBD1 (5 bases). Per the germline V gene, CDR1 is SNHLY and CDR2 is FYNNEI. There are 15 residues in the CDR3. Trimming pared 2 bases from V and 4 bases from J, leaving 15 bases between. This CDR3 is CASSETGGVVYEQYF. The CDR3 region has the DNA TGTGCCAGCAGTGAAACAGGTGGAGTCGTATACGAGCAGTACTTC.

About this clone: A read error may produce the germline difference seen at one junction end. The chain joins TRBV5-4 to TRBJ1-4, with D maybe TRBD1 (5 bases). Germline V CDR1 and CDR2: SGHNT, YYREEE (reference sequence). This CDR3 spans 12 amino acids. CDR3 region: CASSPGGENLFF. The CDR3 region has the DNA TGTGCCAGCAGCCCCGGGGGGGAAAACCTGTTTTTT.

This clone was counted once. The V call is TRBV30, the J call TRBJ2-6; no clear D. There are 17 residues in the CDR3. CDR1 and CDR2 (germline): GTSNPN, SVGIG (reference sequence). Between the trimmed V and J ends, which lost 0 bases and 3 bases, there was a span of 15 bases. CDR3 residues: CAWSVFLSSGGANVLTF. The CDR3 DNA reads TGTGCCTGGAGTGTATTTTTATCGTCCGGTGGGGCCAACGTCCTGACTTTC.

The chain's CDR3 is CASSVGGGNEAFF. For the CDR3, the DNA is TGTGCCAGCAGCGTAGGAGGGGGAAATGAAGCTTTCTTT. The chain employs TRBV9 and TRBJ1-1; maybe TRBD1 (6 bases). V was pared by 0 bases and J by 7 bases, with 10 bases between. Germline CDR1 reads SGDLS; CDR2 reads YYNGEE. The CDR3 extends over 13 amino acids.

This rearrangement joins TRBV6-1 to TRBJ1-2; D is perhaps TRBD1 (5 bases). CDR3 length: 14 residues. Germline CDR1 is MNHNS and CDR2 is SASEGT. V was cut by 4 bases and J by 3 bases, with 12 bases left in between. The CDR3 loop reads CASSVDSLDYGYTF. The CDR3 region has the DNA TGTGCCAGCAGTGTCGACAGCCTGGACTATGGCTACACCTTC.

The chain joins TRBV7-8 to TRBJ2-1, with 8 positions matching TRBD2. Germline values: CDR1 SGHVS, CDR2 FQNEAQ. The CDR3 totals 16 residues. The ends lost 3 bases at V and 4 bases at J; junction bases unmatched: 8. The CDR3 DNA reads TGTGCCAGCAGCTTTTCCGCCCTAGCGGGTTACAATGAGCAGTTCTTC. It translates to CASSFSALAGYNEQFF.

The chain employs TRBV13 and TRBJ2-1; TRBD2 might be the D (6 bases). This CDR3 is built from 14 residues. Germline values: CDR1 PRHDT, CDR2 FYEKMQ (reference sequence). Trimming stripped 5 bases from V and 7 bases from J, with 15 bases between. The CDR3 loop is CASSPGRGINEQFF. CDR3 bases: TGTGCCAGCAGCCCCGGACGGGGGATTAATGAGCAGTTCTTC. The entire variable domain, with the rest obtained from reference TRBV13 and TRBJ2-1, is as follows: AAGVIQSPRHLIKEKRETATLKCYPIPRHDTVYWYQQGPGQDPQFLISFYEKMQSDKGSIPDRFSAQQFSDYHSELNMSSLELGDSALYFCASSPGRGINEQFFGPGTRLTVL.

V usage is TRBV27 and J usage is TRBJ2-1; TRBD2 matches at 11 bases. With V trimmed by 2 bases and J by 9 bases, 6 bases remained unmatched. CDR3 length equals 15 residues. CDR1 and CDR2 (germline): MNHEY, SMNVEV (reference sequence). CDR3 sequence reads: CASSLVAGGPIEQFF. In nucleotides, the CDR3 is TGTGCCAGCAGTTTAGTAGCGGGAGGGCCGATTGAGCAGTTCTTC.

The chain joins TRBV18 to TRBJ2-1; possible D gene TRBD1, 5 bases. CDR1 is KGHSH and CDR2 is LQKENI in the germline V gene. The V end was cut by 3 bases, the J end by 0 bases, with 12 bases between. This CDR3 spans 16 amino acids. CDR3 sequence (DNA): TGTGCCAGCTCACCTAATTCGGACATCTCCTACAATGAGCAGTTCTTC. Protein sequence: CASSPNSDISYNEQFF.

The chain links TRBV19 to TRBJ1-4; a possible D gene is TRBD1 (5 bases). V lost 6 bases and J lost 0, with 8 bases in between. Looked up from germline, CDR1 is LNHDA and CDR2 is SQIVND (reference sequence). CDR3 length equals 14 residues. CDR3 protein: CASRTGPTNEKLFF. CDR3 DNA sequence: TGTGCCAGTAGAACAGGTCCAACTAATGAAAAACTGTTTTTT.

The gene calls are TRBV27 and TRBJ1-4; D remains unclear. CDR3 length: 14 amino acids. CDR1 and CDR2 from the germline V gene are MNHEY and SMNVEV (reference sequence). V dropped 6 bases and J dropped 3 bases, with 11 bases sitting between them. The CDR3 DNA follows: TGTGCCAGCAGCCCCAACTCGGCTAATGAAAAACTGTTTTTT. Its protein is CASSPNSANEKLFF.

This sequence joins TRBV27 and TRBJ1-1; D may be TRBD1 (6 bases). Trimming removed 3 bases at V and 2 bases at J, with 10 bases between. There are 14 residues in the CDR3. In germline, CDR1 is MNHEY, CDR2 SMNVEV (reference sequence). The CDR3 sequence: CASSLNRVNTEAFF. CDR3 DNA sequence: TGTGCCAGCAGTTTGAACAGGGTAAACACTGAAGCTTTCTTT.

V and J are TRBV4-1 and TRBJ2-7, with 8 bases lining up with TRBD1. J was trimmed by 0 bases and V by 3 bases; bases with no gene match: 1. CDR1 is MGHRA, CDR2 YSYEKL, per germline. CDR3 length: 14 amino acids. The CDR3 nucleotides read TGCGCCAGCAGCCAGGGACAGGCCTCCTACGAGCAGTACTTC. It is translated as CASSQGQASYEQYF.

The chain carries TRBV28 and TRBJ1-2; a weak D match, TRBD1 (5 bases). The CDR3 is made up of 12 amino acids. Per the germline V gene, CDR1 is MDHEN and CDR2 is SYDVKM. V was pared by 6 bases and J by 4 bases, with 9 bases between. Written as DNA, the CDR3 is TGTGCCAGCAGGGGGCTCGGCTATGGCTACACCTTC. Its protein is CASRGLGYGYTF.

This chain joins TRBV5-4 and TRBJ2-7; 10 positions match TRBD1. The CDR3 covers 17 residues. Unmatched junction bases numbered 12, after V lost 4 bases and J lost 2 bases. Germline V gene lookup returns CDR1 SGHNT and CDR2 YYREEE (reference sequence). CDR3 amino acids: CASSRRTGGFPTYEQYF. CDR3 bases: TGTGCCAGCAGCCGAAGGACAGGGGGTTTTCCAACCTACGAGCAGTACTTC.

This clone was observed a single time. The chain recombines TRBV5-1 with TRBJ1-2, with a tentative D call TRBD1 (5 bases). Germline CDR1 reads SGHRS; CDR2 reads YFSETQ. This CDR3 region has 15 residues. The V and J ends lost 0 bases and 8 bases respectively, with 17 bases between them. The CDR3 DNA follows: TGCGCCAGCAGCTTGGGGGCCGAAGGGGCAGGAGGCTACACCTTC. Its protein is CASSLGAEGAGGYTF.

The gene calls are TRBV7-8 and TRBJ1-6, with 11 bases matching TRBD1. V lost 4 bases to trimming and J lost 7 bases; unmatched junction nucleotides: 3. Germline loops: CDR1 SGHVS, CDR2 FQNEAQ. This CDR3 has 15 amino acids. This chain's CDR3 is CASSSWDRGNSPLHF. CDR3 sequence (DNA): TGTGCCAGCAGCTCGTGGGACAGGGGGAATTCACCCCTCCACTTT.